Below are 4 T cell receptor beta chains sequenced from a single sample in a study of cytomegalovirus exposure and HLA in healthy donors. In the PCR, 60 Vbeta and 13 Jbeta primers were used. Data came from immunoSEQ multiplex PCR; TCRdb stores just in-frame clones and leaves some out. The top ten hold just under 5% of the sample, which has over 150,000 clones, around 80% seen once. The sample consisted of PBMCs. All receptors derive from a male donor in good health and CMV-seronegative.

This clone showed up just a few times. V gene TRBV13 combines with J gene TRBJ2-7; the D gene is possibly TRBD2 (6 bases). This CDR3 is built from 16 residues. V lost 1 base and J 3 bases, leaving 16 bases between the germline ends. Looked up from germline, CDR1 is PRHDT and CDR2 is FYEKMQ (reference sequence). CDR3 nucleotides: TGTGCCAGCAGCTTAGCGGCGGGGACCTACTACTACGAGCAGTACTTC. Translating gives CASSLAAGTYYYEQYF.

J is TRBJ2-2 and V is TRBV9, with 8 bases aligning to TRBD2. Trimming removed 3 bases from V and 8 bases from J; junction bases left unmatched: 9. CDR1 is SGDLS and CDR2 is YYNGEE in the germline V gene. The CDR3 runs 15 residues. The CDR3 reads CASSEHPAGAGELFF. The CDR3 nucleotides are TGTGCCAGCAGCGAACATCCAGCGGGGGCGGGGGAGCTGTTTTTT. The full variable domain, completed using reference TRBV9 and TRBJ2-2, is DSGVTQTPKHLITATGQRVTLRCSPRSGDLSVYWYQQSLDQGLQFLIQYYNGEERAKGNILERFSAQQFPDLHSELNLSSLELGDSALYFCASSEHPAGAGELFFGEGSRLTVL.

Notes on this clone: One end of the junction fails to match germline, which may point to a read error. The V call is TRBV7-2, the J call TRBJ1-2; D call uncertain. The CDR3 has 12 residues. The germline gives CDR1 SGHTA, CDR2 FQGNSA. The CDR3 DNA follows: TGTGCCAGCAGCTTACCCCCCCGTCCCAAGCTCTTC. Its protein product is CASSLPPRPKLF.

The CDR3 sequence: CASSYSASGYNEQFF. In DNA, the CDR3 is TGTGCCAGCAGTTACTCCGCTAGCGGGTACAATGAGCAGTTCTTC. The chain employs TRBV6-6 and TRBJ2-1; 8 bases fit TRBD2. Germline loops: CDR1 MNHNY, CDR2 SVGAGI (reference sequence). CDR3 length: 15 residues. Trimming at V came to 0 bases and at J to 4 bases, leaving 2 bases not matched to a gene.